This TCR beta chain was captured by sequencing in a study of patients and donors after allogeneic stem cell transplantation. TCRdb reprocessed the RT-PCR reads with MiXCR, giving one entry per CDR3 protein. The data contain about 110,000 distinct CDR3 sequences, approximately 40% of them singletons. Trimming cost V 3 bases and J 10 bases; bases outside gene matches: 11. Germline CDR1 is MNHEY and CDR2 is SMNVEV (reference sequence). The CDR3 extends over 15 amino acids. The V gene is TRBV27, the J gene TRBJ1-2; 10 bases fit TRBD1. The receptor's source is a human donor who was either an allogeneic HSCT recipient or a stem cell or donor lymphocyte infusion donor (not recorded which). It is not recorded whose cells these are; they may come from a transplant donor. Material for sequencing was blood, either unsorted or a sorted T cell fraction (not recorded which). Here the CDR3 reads CASSFLGQGEGYYTF. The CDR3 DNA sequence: TGTGCCAGCAGTTTTCTTGGACAGGGGGAGGGATACTACACCTTC.